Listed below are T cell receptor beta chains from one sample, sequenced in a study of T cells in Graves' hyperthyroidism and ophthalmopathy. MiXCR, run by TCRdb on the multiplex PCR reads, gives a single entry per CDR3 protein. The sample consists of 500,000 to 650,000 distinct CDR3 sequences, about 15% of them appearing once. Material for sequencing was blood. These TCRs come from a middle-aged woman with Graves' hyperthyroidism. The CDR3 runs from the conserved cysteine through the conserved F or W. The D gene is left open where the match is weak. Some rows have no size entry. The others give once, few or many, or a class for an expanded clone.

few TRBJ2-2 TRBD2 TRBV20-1 CSAGLAGVTGELFF TGCAGTGCAGGACTAGCGGGGGTCACCGGGGAGCTGTTTTTT
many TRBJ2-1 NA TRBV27 CASSLTSRYNEQFF TGTGCCAGCAGTTTAACTAGCAGGTACAATGAGCAGTTCTTC
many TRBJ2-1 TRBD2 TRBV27 CASMEGLASFGGGNEQFF TGTGCCAGCATGGAGGGACTAGCGTCCTTCGGAGGGGGCAATGAGCAGTTCTTC
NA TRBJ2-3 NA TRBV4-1 CASSQFEESGTDTQYF TGCGCCAGCAGCCAATTCGAGGAATCGGGCACAGATACGCAGTATTTT
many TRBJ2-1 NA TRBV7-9 CASSLSSSYNEQFF TGTGCCAGCAGCTTATCCAGCTCCTACAATGAGCAGTTCTTC
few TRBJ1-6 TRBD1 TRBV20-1 CSASPGGVNSPLHF TGCAGTGCTAGTCCAGGGGGCGTAAATTCACCCCTCCACTTT
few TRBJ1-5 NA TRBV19 CATSEYRGGNQPQHF TGTGCCACCTCGGAGTATCGAGGGGGCAATCAGCCCCAGCATTTT
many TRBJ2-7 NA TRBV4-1 CASSQVDMGFSSYEQYF TGCGCCAGCAGCCAAGTCGATATGGGCTTCAGCTCCTACGAGCAGTACTTC
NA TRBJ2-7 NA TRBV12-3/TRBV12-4 CAGTNVYYEQYF TGTGCCGGCACCAACGTGTACTACGAGCAGTACTTC
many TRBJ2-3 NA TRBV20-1 CSARKPGDTQYF TGCAGTGCTAGGAAGCCGGGAGATACGCAGTATTTT
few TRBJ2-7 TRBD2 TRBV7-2 CASSPTSGILGEQNF TGTGCCAGCAGTCCGACTAGCGGGATCCTAGGGGAGCAGAACTTC
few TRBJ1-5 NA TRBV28 CASSHREANQPQHF TGTGCCAGCAGCCATAGGGAGGCTAATCAGCCCCAGCATTTT
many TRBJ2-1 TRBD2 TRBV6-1 CASSEMTGGNEQFF TGTGCCAGCAGTGAAATGACGGGAGGGAATGAGCAGTTCTTC
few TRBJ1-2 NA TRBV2 CASSEFGTRGYYGYTF TGTGCCAGCAGTGAATTTGGGACAAGGGGTTATTATGGCTACACCTTC
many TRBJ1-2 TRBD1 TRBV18 CASSPPHRGTYGYTF TGTGCCAGCTCACCACCCCACAGGGGGACCTATGGCTACACCTTC
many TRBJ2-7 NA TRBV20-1 CSANGLEQYF TGCAGTGCTAATGGACTCGAGCAGTACTTC
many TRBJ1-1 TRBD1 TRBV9 CASSVSGTGNTEAFF TGTGCCAGCAGCGTATCCGGGACAGGGAACACTGAAGCTTTCTTT
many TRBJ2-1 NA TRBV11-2 CASSPFLAGNEQFF TGTGCCAGCAGCCCATTTCTAGCAGGGAATGAGCAGTTCTTC
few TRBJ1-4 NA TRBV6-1 CASSSPRASNEKLFF TGTGCCAGCAGTTCCCCCCGGGCCTCTAATGAAAAACTGTTTTTT
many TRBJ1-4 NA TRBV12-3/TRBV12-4 CASSFRRGNEKLFF TGTGCCAGCAGTTTCCGCAGGGGAAATGAAAAACTGTTTTTT
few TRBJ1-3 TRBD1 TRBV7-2 CASSLGRTGAGNTIYF TGTGCCAGCAGCTTAGGGAGGACAGGGGCTGGAAACACCATATATTTT
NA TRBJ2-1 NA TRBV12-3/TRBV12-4 CASTTLTGQLINNEQFF TGTGCCAGCACCACTCTAACGGGACAACTGATCAACAATGAGCAGTTCTTC
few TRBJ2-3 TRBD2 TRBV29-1 CSVTGTSGMNTQYF TGCAGCGTCACCGGGACTAGCGGGATGAATACGCAGTATTTT
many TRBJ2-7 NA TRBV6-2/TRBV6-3 CASSYSSTGEQYF TGTGCCAGCAGTTACTCGTCGACAGGCGAGCAGTACTTC
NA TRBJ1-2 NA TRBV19 CASSIRLQAPIYGYTF TGTGCCAGTAGTATAAGGCTGCAGGCTCCGATCTATGGCTACACCTTC
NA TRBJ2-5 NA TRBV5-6 CASSLALTSVETQYF TGTGCCAGCAGCTTGGCCCTCACCTCGGTAGAGACCCAGTACTTC
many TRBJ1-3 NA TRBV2 CASSNRSSGNTIYF TGTGCCAGCAGTAACAGGAGCTCTGGAAACACCATATATTTT
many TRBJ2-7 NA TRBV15 CATSSDRSLSYEQYF TGTGCCACCAGCAGTGACAGGAGCTTATCCTACGAGCAGTACTTC
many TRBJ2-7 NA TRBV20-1 CSASRIALRAAYEQYF TGCAGTGCTAGTAGGATAGCTTTGCGGGCCGCCTACGAGCAGTACTTC
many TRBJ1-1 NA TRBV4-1 CASSQEAGREAFF TGCGCCAGCAGCCAAGAAGCGGGGCGTGAAGCTTTCTTT
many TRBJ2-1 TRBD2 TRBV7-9 CASSFGGEYYNEQFF TGTGCCAGCAGCTTTGGGGGGGAATACTACAATGAGCAGTTCTTC
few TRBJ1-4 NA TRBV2 CASSEGQTSNEKLLF TGTGCCAGCAGTGAAGGTCAAACATCTAATGAAAAACTGCTTTTT
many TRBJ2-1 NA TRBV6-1 CASSYPTGSSYNEQFF TGTGCCAGCAGTTACCCAACAGGGAGCTCCTACAATGAGCAGTTCTTC
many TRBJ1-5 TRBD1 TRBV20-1 CSAREGAVNQPQHF TGCAGTGCTAGGGAGGGGGCTGTCAATCAGCCCCAGCATTTT
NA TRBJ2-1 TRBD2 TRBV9 CASSSPGTSGRGSYNEQFF TGTGCCAGCAGCTCCCCAGGGACTAGCGGGAGAGGGTCCTACAATGAGCAGTTCTTC
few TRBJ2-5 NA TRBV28 CASEKGGVGRQETQYF TGTGCCAGTGAGAAGGGGGGGGTCGGGAGGCAAGAGACCCAGTACTTC
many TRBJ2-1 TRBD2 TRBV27 CASSLLAGGIINEQFF TGTGCCAGCAGTTTACTAGCGGGAGGTATTATCAATGAGCAGTTCTTC
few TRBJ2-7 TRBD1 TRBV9 CASSTHRGPYEQYF TGTGCCAGCAGCACCCACAGGGGCCCCTACGAGCAGTACTTC
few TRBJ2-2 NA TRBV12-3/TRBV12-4 CASSPLGGTSNTGELFF TGTGCCAGCAGTCCGCTAGGCGGCACTTCGAACACCGGGGAGCTGTTTTTT
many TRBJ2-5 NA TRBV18 CASSPRRGETQYF TGTGCCAGCTCACCACGAAGGGGAGAGACCCAGTACTTC
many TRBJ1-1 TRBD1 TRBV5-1 CASSLATGLTGAEAFF TGCGCCAGCAGCTTGGCCACAGGGTTGACAGGGGCCGAAGCTTTCTTT
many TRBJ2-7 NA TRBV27 CASSLSIGIAGSSYEQYF TGTGCCAGCAGTTTATCGATAGGAATTGCCGGGAGCTCCTACGAGCAGTACTTC
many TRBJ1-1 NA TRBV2 CASGVRGTEAFF TGTGCCAGCGGGGTCAGGGGAACTGAAGCTTTCTTT
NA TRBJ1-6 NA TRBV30 CAWWPPGEYSPLHF TGTGCCTGGTGGCCGCCGGGGGAATATTCACCCCTCCACTTT
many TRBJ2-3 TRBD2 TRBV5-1 CASCSGRRADTQYF TGCGCCAGCTGTAGCGGGAGGAGGGCAGATACGCAGTATTTT
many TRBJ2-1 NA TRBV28 CASSPTELVSGMDEQFF TGTGCCAGCAGTCCCACAGAGCTAGTGTCCGGCATGGATGAGCAGTTCTTC
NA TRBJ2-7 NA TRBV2 CASMGNSYEQYF TGTGCCAGCATGGGCAACTCCTACGAGCAGTACTTC
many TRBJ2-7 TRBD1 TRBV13 CASSWGQASYEQYF TGTGCCAGCAGCTGGGGACAGGCGTCCTACGAGCAGTACTTC
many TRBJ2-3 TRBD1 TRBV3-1 CASSQVQGAGVTQYF TGTGCCAGCAGCCAAGTTCAGGGGGCCGGTGTTACGCAGTATTTT
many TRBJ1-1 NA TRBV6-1 CASSEHINTEAFF TGTGCCAGCAGTGAACACATAAACACTGAAGCTTTCTTT
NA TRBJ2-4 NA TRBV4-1 CASSPVRNQNIQYF TGCGCCAGCAGCCCAGTTCGGAACCAAAACATTCAGTACTTC
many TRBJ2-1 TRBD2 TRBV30 CAWSVLAGVNNEQFF TGTGCCTGGAGTGTACTAGCGGGAGTTAACAATGAGCAGTTCTTC